A single sample gave rise to the 30 T cell receptor beta chains below, sequenced in a study of blood T cell repertoires in COVID-19. Clones were read by immunoSEQ multiplex PCR, and TCRdb kept only the in-frame ones, dropping some. The sample yields about 120,000 clones, less than 90% seen once. Material: peripheral blood. Receptor source: a man at least 80 years old with active or convalescent COVID-19.

The genes are TRBV7-9 and TRBJ1-5; 9 bases fit TRBD1. J lost 6 bases, V lost 5 bases, and 11 bases had no gene match. Germline V gene sequence: CDR1 SEHNR, CDR2 FQNEAQ (reference sequence). This CDR3 is built from 16 residues. The DNA for the CDR3 is TGTGCCAGCAGCCAATCGGGACAGGGTGGAGGTCAGCCCCAGCATTTT. It encodes CASSQSGQGGGQPQHF.

J is TRBJ2-7 and V is TRBV30; 7 positions match TRBD2. Losses at the gene ends were 8 bases for V and 2 bases for J; bases not matched to a gene: 3. CDR3 length: 11 amino acids. In germline, CDR1 is GTSNPN, CDR2 SVGIG (reference sequence). CDR3 in amino acids: CATAGAYEQYF. The CDR3 DNA sequence: TGTGCCACGGCGGGAGCCTACGAGCAGTACTTC.

The rearrangement links TRBV4-2 to TRBJ2-3; a possible D gene is TRBD1 (6 bases). The germline V and J ends were trimmed by 4 bases and 2 bases, with 16 bases remaining between them. This CDR3 comprises 16 residues. The germline V gene encodes CDR1 LGHNA and CDR2 YNFKEQ. The CDR3 sequence: CASSLVGGKNTDTQYF. The CDR3 DNA follows: TGTGCCAGCAGCCTAGTAGGGGGTAAAAACACAGATACGCAGTATTTT.

This clone turned up a few times. The chain joins TRBV7-2 to TRBJ2-6; TRBD2 might be the D (5 bases). Germline CDR1 reads SGHTA; CDR2 reads FQGNSA. V lost 1 base and J lost 4, with 14 bases in between. This CDR3 is built from 17 residues. This chain's CDR3 is CASSLGPGVAGANVLTF. As DNA, the CDR3 is TGTGCCAGCAGCTTAGGACCCGGGGTCGCGGGGGCCAACGTCCTGACTTTC.

The chain links TRBV4-1 to TRBJ2-1, with 12 bases matching TRBD2. CDR3 length: 15 residues. From germline, CDR1 is MGHRA and CDR2 YSYEKL. V lost 1 base, J lost 9 bases, and 4 bases stayed unmatched. This CDR3 is CASSQGLAGGVEQFF. The CDR3 nucleotides are TGCGCCAGCAGCCAAGGGCTAGCGGGAGGGGTTGAGCAGTTCTTC.

This clone showed up just once. V and J are TRBV6-5 and TRBJ1-1; 8 positions match TRBD1. The CDR3 runs 15 residues. The V segment lost 6 bases and the J segment 3 bases; nucleotides outside the gene matches: 9. Looked up from germline, CDR1 is MNHEY and CDR2 is SVGAGI. The CDR3, as DNA: TGTGCCAGCAGAGGACAGGGCGCCGGGGACACTGAAGCTTTCTTT. Translating it yields CASRGQGAGDTEAFF.

This clone occurred a few times. This chain uses TRBV4-1 with TRBJ1-1; possibly TRBD1 for D (5 bases). Trimming cost V 0 bases and J 0 bases, with 14 bases left between them. Germline CDR1 and CDR2: MGHRA and YSYEKL. The CDR3 contains 17 residues. The CDR3 here is CASSQDFAGIMNTEAFF. The CDR3 nucleotides read TGCGCCAGCAGCCAAGATTTTGCAGGGATCATGAACACTGAAGCTTTCTTT.

The genes are TRBV15 and TRBJ2-7; 7 positions match TRBD2. CDR3 size: 13 residues. J lost 3 bases, V lost 5 bases, and 4 bases had no gene match. The germline V gene has CDR1 LNHNV and CDR2 YYDKDF (reference sequence). The CDR3 protein is CATSLGRIYEQYF. Written as DNA, the CDR3 is TGTGCCACCAGCCTCGGGAGGATCTACGAGCAGTACTTC. Together with reference TRBV15 and TRBJ2-7, the CDR3 gives the full variable domain: DAMVIQNPRYQVTQFGKPVTLSCSQTLNHNVMYWYQQKSSQAPKLLFHYYDKDFNNEADTPDNFQSRRPNTSFCFLDIRSPGLGDTAMYLCATSLGRIYEQYFGPGTRLTVT.

The rearrangement joins TRBV27 to TRBJ1-2; D call uncertain. The CDR3 totals 12 residues. Trimming left V 6 bases short and J 5 bases short, with 10 bases between. Germline lookup yields CDR1 MNHEY and CDR2 SMNVEV (reference sequence). The CDR3 DNA reads TGTGCCAGCAGCTGGGAGCCTTATGGCTACACCTTC. Protein: CASSWEPYGYTF.

This clone was detected only once. V gene TRBV11-1 combines with J gene TRBJ2-5, with D perhaps TRBD2 (5 bases). CDR3 length: 13 amino acids. V was clipped by 3 bases and J by 0 bases, with 5 bases between them. Germline lookup yields CDR1 SGHAT and CDR2 FQDESV (reference sequence). The CDR3 DNA reads as TGTGCCAGCAGCTTCGGGGACCAAGAGACCCAGTACTTC. Translation: CASSFGDQETQYF. Drawing the rest from reference TRBV11-1 and TRBJ2-5, the complete variable domain is EAEVAQSPRYKITEKSQAVAFWCDPISGHATLYWYRQILGQGPELLVQFQDESVVDDSQLPKDRFSAERLKGVDSTLKIQPAELGDSAMYLCASSFGDQETQYFGPGTRLLVL.

The chain is built from TRBV4-2 and TRBJ1-5, with 7 bases fitting TRBD1. There are 18 residues in the CDR3. Trimming took 2 bases from V and 0 from J; bases not matched to a gene: 10. Germline assignment: CDR1 LGHNA and CDR2 YNFKEQ. The CDR3 coding sequence is TGTGCCAGCAGCCAATCCGACAGGGCAAAAGATAGCAATCAGCCCCAGCATTTT. Protein product: CASSQSDRAKDSNQPQHF.

The chain uses TRBV15 and TRBJ2-1, with 11 bases that match TRBD2. With V trimmed by 3 bases and J by 4 bases, 14 bases remained unmatched. Germline CDR1 LNHNV, CDR2 YYDKDF (reference sequence). CDR3 length: 19 residues. DNA for the CDR3: TGTGCCACCAGCAGTACTAGGGGTAGCGGGAGGGCCTCGTACAATGAGCAGTTCTTC. This codes for CATSSTRGSGRASYNEQFF.

The J gene is TRBJ2-3, the V gene TRBV11-2, with 8 bases aligning to TRBD2. This CDR3 contains 15 residues. Germline lookup yields CDR1 SGHAT and CDR2 FQNNGV. Trimming removed 2 bases from V and 6 bases from J; junction bases left unmatched: 7. CDR3 amino acids: CASSLHGLAMDTQYF. The CDR3 nucleotides are TGTGCCAGCAGCTTACATGGACTAGCTATGGATACGCAGTATTTT.

V and J are TRBV10-1 and TRBJ2-7; 9 bases agree with TRBD1. Trimming removed 4 bases from V and 0 bases from J; junction bases left unmatched: 7. CDR1 WNHNN and CDR2 SYGVQD come from the germline V gene (reference sequence). This CDR3 has 16 amino acids. The chain's CDR3 is CASSARDRESSYEQYF. As DNA, the CDR3 is TGCGCCAGCAGTGCGAGGGACAGGGAAAGCTCCTACGAGCAGTACTTC.

The V gene is TRBV5-1, the J gene TRBJ2-1; 8 positions match TRBD2. CDR1 and CDR2 (germline): SGHRS, YFSETQ. The CDR3 runs to 18 residues. The V gene end was trimmed by 4 bases and the J gene end by 3 bases; junction bases not matched to a gene: 15. The CDR3 nucleotides read TGCGCCAGCAGCCCGGGGGGGGGCTACTCTAATCTCTACAATGAGCAGTTCTTC. Translated: CASSPGGGYSNLYNEQFF.

The V call is TRBV7-6, the J call TRBJ2-2; 8 bases match TRBD2. This CDR3 has 16 amino acids. V shed 5 bases, J shed 4 bases, and the junction held 9 bases outside the gene matches. Germline CDR1 SGHVS, CDR2 FNYEAQ. The chain's CDR3 is CASSPPSGGATGELFF. CDR3 bases: TGTGCCAGCAGCCCCCCCTCGGGAGGGGCCACCGGGGAGCTGTTTTTT.

This clone was found once. V is TRBV6-4 and J is TRBJ2-1; D is unresolved. The germline gives CDR1 MRHNA, CDR2 SNTAGT. Trimming removed 5 bases from V and 5 bases from J, with 10 bases in between. CDR3 size: 13 residues. The CDR3: CASSRLENNEQFF. The CDR3 nucleotides read TGTGCCAGCAGTCGACTGGAGAACAATGAGCAGTTCTTC.

Of note for this clone: Other DNA sequences from this sample encode an identical CDR3 as well. The chain is built from TRBV5-4 and TRBJ2-3; TRBD2 agrees at 10 bases. Looked up from germline, CDR1 is SGHNT and CDR2 is YYREEE (reference sequence). This CDR3 is built from 16 residues. Trimming removed 1 base from V and 1 base from J; junction bases left unmatched: 3. CDR3: CASSLRLAGGTDTQYF. The CDR3 coding sequence is TGTGCCAGCAGCTTGAGGCTAGCGGGAGGCACAGATACGCAGTATTTT.

The genes are TRBV28 and TRBJ2-1; 7 bases are shared with TRBD2. Trimming removed 3 bases from V and 1 base from J; junction bases left unmatched: 18. Germline-derived CDR1 and CDR2 are MDHEN and SYDVKM. CDR3 length: 20 amino acids. The CDR3 bases are TGTGCCAGCAGTTTTGTTTCCGCAACTAGCTCCGGGAGGTCCTACAATGAGCAGTTCTTC. This translates into CASSFVSATSSGRSYNEQFF.

This clone was found once. V and J are TRBV4-2 and TRBJ1-2, with no clear D. This CDR3 has 15 residues. Germline-derived CDR1 and CDR2 are LGHNA and YNFKEQ. Trimming removed 4 bases from V and 4 bases from J, with 16 bases in between. The CDR3 sequence: CASSPQRQAIYGYTF. In DNA, the CDR3 is TGTGCCAGCAGCCCCCAACGGCAGGCGATCTATGGCTACACCTTC.

The genes are TRBV7-9 and TRBJ2-1; D gene ambiguous. Germline assignment: CDR1 SEHNR and CDR2 FQNEAQ (reference sequence). This CDR3 comprises 13 residues. V was cut by 5 bases and J by 8 bases, with 13 bases left in between. For the CDR3, the DNA is TGTGCCAGCAGCCCCCCAGGCTCGGATGAGCAGTTCTTC. It specifies CASSPPGSDEQFF.

J is TRBJ1-5 and V is TRBV2; 12 nucleotides agree with TRBD1. V shed 7 bases and J 3 bases; nucleotides not matched to a gene: 1. The CDR3 runs to 14 residues. CDR1 and CDR2 from the germline V gene are SNHLY and FYNNEI. The CDR3 here is CASKGQGANQPQHF. CDR3 nucleotides: TGTGCCAGCAAGGGACAGGGGGCCAATCAGCCCCAGCATTTT.

CDR3 amino acids: CASSLPGEYYEQYF. Here the CDR3 DNA reads TGTGCCAGCAGCTTACCAGGGGAGTACTACGAGCAGTACTTC. The chain links TRBV7-9 to TRBJ2-7; tentatively, D is TRBD1 (6 bases). Germline V lookup: CDR1 SEHNR, CDR2 FQNEAQ (reference sequence). Trimming cost V 2 bases and J 3 bases, with 11 bases left between them. The CDR3 covers 14 residues.

The chain has TRBV5-1 and TRBJ2-4, with TRBD1 identical over 8 bases. Germline trimming cut 3 bases from V and 2 bases from J; bases unmatched to any gene: 10. This CDR3 region has 17 residues. The germline V gene encodes CDR1 SGHRS and CDR2 YFSETQ. The DNA of the CDR3 is TGCGCCAGCAGCTCGGCAACGGACAGGGTCACCAAAAACATTCAGTACTTC. As protein: CASSSATDRVTKNIQYF. Filled out from reference TRBV5-1 and TRBJ2-4, the complete variable domain reads KAGVTQTPRYLIKTRGQQVTLSCSPISGHRSVSWYQQTPGQGLQFLFEYFSETQRNKGNFPGRFSGRQFSNSRSEMNVSTLELGDSALYLCASSSATDRVTKNIQYFGAGTRLSVL.

The genes are TRBV3-1 (or the pseudogene TRBV3-2) and TRBJ2-1; 7 bases are a match to TRBD2. Trimming took 6 bases from V and 0 from J; bases not matched to a gene: 5. CDR3 length: 15 amino acids. Germline assignment: CDR1 LGHDT and CDR2 YNNKEL (reference sequence). CDR3 amino acids: CASREGRVSYNEQFF. CDR3 in DNA: TGTGCCAGCAGGGAGGGGAGGGTCTCCTACAATGAGCAGTTCTTC.

This sequence joins TRBV7-9 and TRBJ2-3, with D unclear. Germline values: CDR1 SEHNR, CDR2 FQNEAQ (reference sequence). The V end was cut by 5 bases, the J end by 2 bases, with 11 bases between. This CDR3 contains 14 residues. For the CDR3, the DNA is TGTGCCAGCAGCGACACCTCTTTCACAGATACGCAGTATTTT. It translates to CASSDTSFTDTQYF. The full variable domain, its missing parts supplied by reference TRBV7-9 and TRBJ2-3, is DTGVSQNPRHKITKRGQNVTFRCDPISEHNRLYWYRQTLGQGPEFLTYFQNEAQLEKSRLLSDRFSAERPKGSFSTLEIQRTEQGDSAMYLCASSDTSFTDTQYFGPGTRLTVL.

This clone has ten or more counts. CDR3 amino acids: CSASDAGQTYYNEQFF. In DNA, the CDR3 is TGCAGTGCTAGTGATGCAGGACAGACCTACTACAATGAGCAGTTCTTC. This sequence joins TRBV20-1 and TRBJ2-1, with D possibly TRBD1 on 6 matching bases. Germline V gives CDR1 DFQATT, CDR2 SNEGSKA (reference sequence). V shed 3 bases and J shed 3 bases, with 18 bases lying between them. The CDR3 extends over 16 amino acids.

The CDR3 region is CAISHGQDQPQHF. The CDR3 coding sequence is TGTGCCATCAGCCACGGACAGGATCAGCCCCAGCATTTT. V is TRBV10-3 and J is TRBJ1-5; 7 bases align to TRBD1. The V and J ends lost 6 bases and 5 bases, in that order; junction bases with no gene match: 4. Germline CDR1 ENHRY, CDR2 SYGVKD. This CDR3 has 13 amino acids.

This clone was seen a single time. This sequence joins TRBV7-2 and TRBJ2-1, with TRBD2 identical over 10 bases. Germline V gene data show CDR1 as SGHTA and CDR2 as FQGNSA. The CDR3 totals 13 residues. With 7 bases clipped from V and 10 bases from J, the junction kept 7 bases outside the gene matches. CDR3 nucleotide sequence: TGTGCCAGCACGACAAGCGGGAGGGGGGAGCAGTTCTTC. Its protein is CASTTSGRGEQFF.

This clone was detected only once. The chain links TRBV11-2 to TRBJ2-5; 10 bases are shared with TRBD2. From germline, CDR1 is SGHAT and CDR2 FQNNGV. The CDR3 contains 16 residues. V shed 3 bases, J shed 5 bases, and the junction held 9 bases outside the gene matches. CDR3 in DNA: TGTGCCAGCAGCTTGGGGCTAGCGGGAGTGACGGAGACCCAGTACTTC. As protein: CASSLGLAGVTETQYF.